The next 23 T cell receptor beta chains were all read from a single sample in a study of T cell responses to AZD1222 COVID-19 vaccine. The data were produced by immunoSEQ multiplex PCR, yet TCRdb's version contains in-frame clones alone and is incomplete. Among around 140,000 clones listed, 80% to 95% were seen once. The sequencing here drew on peripheral blood, taken on day 0 of AZD1222 vaccination. The receptors come from an adult in good health.

The V and J genes are TRBV27 and TRBJ2-7; the match to TRBD2 covers 7 bases. Looked up from germline, CDR1 is MNHEY and CDR2 is SMNVEV (reference sequence). V gave up 5 bases and J gave up 5 bases; unmatched junction bases: 9. This CDR3 contains 14 residues. The CDR3 loop is CASSPSGRENEQYF. The CDR3 bases are TGTGCCAGCAGTCCCTCCGGGCGGGAGAACGAGCAGTACTTC.

The chain uses TRBV6-5 and TRBJ1-6; D is possibly TRBD1 (6 bases). The germline gives CDR1 MNHEY, CDR2 SVGAGI. CDR3 size: 15 residues. Trimming took 6 bases from V and 12 from J, leaving 21 bases between them. The CDR3 region has the DNA TGTGCCAGCAGGCGTTCGACAGGCGTTAGTTTACCCCTCCACTTT. Protein: CASRRSTGVSLPLHF.

The sample holds a few counts of this clone. This sequence joins TRBV30 and TRBJ1-2; tentative D call: TRBD1 (5 bases). Germline CDR1 GTSNPN, CDR2 SVGIG (reference sequence). CDR3 length equals 15 residues. Trimming stripped 0 bases from V and 8 bases from J, with 19 bases between. CDR3 amino acids: CAWSVLFQGERGYTF. DNA for the CDR3: TGTGCCTGGAGTGTACTCTTCCAGGGTGAACGGGGCTACACCTTC.

This chain joins TRBV5-1 and TRBJ2-7, with 12 bases lining up with TRBD1. Germline CDR1 and CDR2: SGHRS and YFSETQ. The CDR3 has 18 residues. The V and J ends lost 4 bases and 3 bases, in that order; junction bases with no gene match: 14. CDR3 in DNA: TGCGCCAGCAGCAGACTAACCATGGGGACAGGGGGCCGCTACGAGCAGTACTTC. This encodes CASSRLTMGTGGRYEQYF.

This clone was observed a handful of times. The V and J genes are TRBV7-2 and TRBJ1-3, with 8 positions matching TRBD1. This CDR3 spans 15 amino acids. The V gene's germline CDR1 is SGHTA and CDR2 FQGNSA. V trimming: 4 bases; J trimming: 4 bases; junction bases outside the gene matches: 6. CDR3 amino acids: CASSSRQGRGNTIYF. CDR3 coding DNA: TGTGCCAGCAGCTCACGACAGGGGCGCGGAAACACCATATATTTT.

The chain uses TRBV11-2 and TRBJ2-3; TRBD2 aligns across 13 bases. CDR3 length equals 16 residues. Germline V gene sequence: CDR1 SGHAT, CDR2 FQNNGV. Unmatched junction bases numbered 8, after V lost 5 bases and J lost 6 bases. The CDR3 DNA reads TGTGCCAGCAGCCCTACTAGCGGGAGGGCCCGGGATACGCAGTATTTT. It codes for CASSPTSGRARDTQYF.

This clone has just one count. The chain recombines TRBV7-9 with TRBJ1-6; D is perhaps TRBD1 (5 bases). Germline V CDR1 and CDR2: SEHNR, FQNEAQ (reference sequence). This CDR3 is 14 amino acids long. V lost 5 bases to trimming and J lost 9 bases, with 14 bases between them. CDR3 in amino acids: CASSPGTSASPLHF. The DNA for the CDR3 is TGTGCCAGCAGCCCGGGGACCTCTGCTTCACCCCTCCACTTT.

The genes are TRBV7-3 and TRBJ2-6; 10 positions agree with TRBD1. The V and J ends lost 2 bases and 0 bases, in that order; junction bases with no gene match: 7. The length of the CDR3 is 19 residues. Germline lookup yields CDR1 SGHTA and CDR2 FQGTGA. Here the CDR3 DNA reads TGTGCCAGCAGCTTACTTGGGACAGGGGTTAACTCTGGGGCCAACGTCCTGACTTTC. This sequence encodes CASSLLGTGVNSGANVLTF.

The CDR3 coding sequence is TGTGCCAGCAGCCAAGTTCGGGCGGCAGATACGCAGTATTTT. It translates to CASSQVRAADTQYF. V gene TRBV3-1 (or the pseudogene TRBV3-2) combines with J gene TRBJ2-3; D gene ambiguous. This CDR3 contains 14 residues. Germline V gene sequence: CDR1 LGHDT, CDR2 YNNKEL (reference sequence). V was pared by 1 base and J by 4 bases, with 9 bases between.

This chain uses TRBV4-2 with TRBJ2-7; a weak D match, TRBD1 (5 bases). Per germline, CDR1 LGHNA and CDR2 YNFKEQ. This CDR3 is 15 amino acids long. The ends were cut back, 4 bases at V and 2 bases at J, with 15 bases in the middle. The CDR3 coding sequence is TGTGCCAGCAGCCCCTGGCAGGACACTACCTACGAGCAGTACTTC. Residues: CASSPWQDTTYEQYF.

This clone was seen a single time. V and J are TRBV5-1 and TRBJ1-4, with D possibly TRBD1 on 5 matching bases. CDR3 length: 16 residues. Germline CDR1 SGHRS, CDR2 YFSETQ. The ends were cut back, 2 bases at V and 0 bases at J, with 11 bases in the middle. The CDR3, as DNA: TGCGCCAGCAGCTTTTCCAGGGAAACAACTAATGAAAAACTGTTTTTT. Translating it yields CASSFSRETTNEKLFF.

The chain uses TRBV3-1 (or the pseudogene TRBV3-2) and TRBJ1-1, with D perhaps TRBD1 (6 bases). Germline CDR1 reads LGHDT; CDR2 reads YNNKEL (reference sequence). Trimming left V 2 bases short and J 7 bases short, with 11 bases between. CDR3 size: 13 residues. In nucleotides, the CDR3 is TGTGCCAGCAGCCAAAGGGGGGCAGGTGAAGCTTTCTTT. Protein: CASSQRGAGEAFF.

The chain has TRBV29-1 and TRBJ1-1; weak D call: TRBD1 (5 bases). Trimming took off 3 bases at V and 0 bases at J, with 8 bases between the two ends. This CDR3 spans 13 amino acids. Germline loops: CDR1 SQVTM, CDR2 ANQGSEA. This CDR3 reads CSVDRDMNTEAFF. The CDR3 region has the DNA TGCAGCGTTGACAGGGATATGAACACTGAAGCTTTCTTT. Together with reference TRBV29-1 and TRBJ1-1, the CDR3 gives the full variable domain: SAVISQKPSRDICQRGTSLTIQCQVDSQVTMMFWYRQQPGQSLTLIATANQGSEATYESGFVIDKFPISRPNLTFSTLTVSNMSPEDSSIYLCSVDRDMNTEAFFGQGTRLTVV.

The chain combines TRBV7-8 with TRBJ2-4, with 7 bases fitting TRBD2. V lost 5 bases and J lost 6; bases outside the gene matches: 13. CDR1 and CDR2 (germline): SGHVS, FQNEAQ. CDR3 size: 16 residues. The CDR3 region is CASSPGSGTTINIQYF. The CDR3 DNA is TGTGCCAGCAGCCCGGGTTCCGGGACTACTATAAACATTCAGTACTTC.

This chain connects TRBV6-5 to TRBJ1-5; D is undetermined. Germline V lookup: CDR1 MNHEY, CDR2 SVGAGI. Deletions cut 6 bases from V and 0 bases from J, with 9 bases between. The CDR3 totals 14 residues. CDR3 bases: TGTGCCAGCAGCCCCGGGGATAGCAATCAGCCCCAGCATTTT. This codes for CASSPGDSNQPQHF.

The table lists this clone with a few counts. The CDR3 sequence is CASSLGGGNTEAFF. The CDR3 DNA is TGTGCCAGCAGCTTAGGAGGGGGGAACACTGAAGCTTTCTTT. The chain carries TRBV11-3 and TRBJ1-1, with D possibly being TRBD1 (6 bases). This CDR3 region has 14 residues. V lost 1 base and J 1 base, leaving 7 bases between the germline ends. Germline CDR1 SGHNT, CDR2 YENEEA.

J is TRBJ2-1 and V is TRBV29-1; D remains unclear. V was shortened by 7 bases and J by 7 bases, with 23 bases between the two germline ends. The CDR3 spans 15 residues. Germline V CDR1 and CDR2: SQVTM, ANQGSEA. For the CDR3, the DNA is TGCAGCGCGGTTCCGGTACCCTCGGGTCCTAATGAGCAGTTCTTC. Translation: CSAVPVPSGPNEQFF.

Regarding this clone: The junction shows a germline mismatch at one end, possibly a read error. The chain employs TRBV19 and TRBJ1-2; tentative D call: TRBD1 (5 bases). The CDR3 is 13 residues long. Germline CDR1 LNHDA, CDR2 SQIVND (reference sequence). The CDR3 nucleotides read TGTGCCAGTAGTACCCCGGGACGGCGAAACGGTTCCTTC. Translating it yields CASSTPGRRNGSF.

The chain is built from TRBV5-1 and TRBJ2-1; TRBD2 matches at 11 bases. CDR1 and CDR2 (germline): SGHRS, YFSETQ. CDR3 length: 19 amino acids. V gave up 1 base and J gave up 4 bases; unmatched junction bases: 13. The chain's CDR3 is CASSLPRVPGLAEYNEQFF. DNA of the CDR3: TGCGCCAGCAGCTTGCCTCGGGTTCCGGGACTAGCGGAGTACAATGAGCAGTTCTTC.

The sample holds a few counts of this clone. The V gene is TRBV10-3, the J gene TRBJ1-5; D unclear. The length of the CDR3 is 14 residues. The V end lost 2 bases, the J end lost 5 bases, and 10 bases lay between the germline ends. Germline CDR1 and CDR2: ENHRY and SYGVKD. As DNA, the CDR3 is TGTGCCATCAGTGAGGAAGGGAGCTATCAGCCCCAGCATTTT. Translation: CAISEEGSYQPQHF.

The chain has TRBV29-1 and TRBJ2-1, with 10 bases identical to TRBD2. The CDR3 consists of 13 residues. The germline CDR1 and CDR2 sequences are SQVTM and ANQGSEA. The J segment lost 9 bases and the V segment lost 2 bases, leaving 4 bases of the junction unmatched. The CDR3 spells CSVEPGTSAEQFF. DNA for the CDR3: TGCAGCGTTGAACCCGGGACTAGCGCTGAGCAGTTCTTC.

This chain connects TRBV29-1 to TRBJ1-1, with a weak D call TRBD1 (5 bases). V was cut by 7 bases and J by 5 bases, with 20 bases left in between. Looked up from germline, CDR1 is SQVTM and CDR2 is ANQGSEA. This CDR3 is built from 14 residues. The CDR3 protein is CSADRHDQRTEAFF. The CDR3 nucleotides are TGCAGCGCCGACAGACATGACCAGAGGACTGAAGCTTTCTTT.

V is TRBV27 and J is TRBJ1-6; 9 nucleotides align to TRBD1. CDR1 and CDR2 (germline): MNHEY, SMNVEV (reference sequence). The CDR3 length is 18 residues. The junction had 7 bases not matched to a gene; V was cut back by 4 bases and J by 0 bases. The CDR3 nucleotides are TGTGCCAGCAGTTCACGGGACAGGGATGGCTCCTATAATTCACCCCTCCACTTT. Translated, it gives CASSSRDRDGSYNSPLHF.